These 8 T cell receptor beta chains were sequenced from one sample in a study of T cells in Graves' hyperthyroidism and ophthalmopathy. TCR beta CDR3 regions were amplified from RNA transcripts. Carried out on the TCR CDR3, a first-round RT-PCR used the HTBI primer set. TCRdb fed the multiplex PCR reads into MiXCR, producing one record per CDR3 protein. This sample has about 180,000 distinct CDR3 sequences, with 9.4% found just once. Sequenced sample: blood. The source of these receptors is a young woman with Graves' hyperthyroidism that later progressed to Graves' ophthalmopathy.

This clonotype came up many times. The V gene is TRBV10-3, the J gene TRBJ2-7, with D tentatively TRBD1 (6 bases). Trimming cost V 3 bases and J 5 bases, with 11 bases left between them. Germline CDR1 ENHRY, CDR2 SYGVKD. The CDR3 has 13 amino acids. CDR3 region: CAISDRAGDEQYF. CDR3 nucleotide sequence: TGTGCCATCAGTGATAGGGCAGGGGACGAGCAGTACTTC.

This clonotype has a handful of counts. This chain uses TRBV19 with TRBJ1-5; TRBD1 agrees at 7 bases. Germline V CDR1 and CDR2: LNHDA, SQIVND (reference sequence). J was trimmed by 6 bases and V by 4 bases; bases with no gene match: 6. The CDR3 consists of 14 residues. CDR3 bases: TGTGCCAGTAGTAAGACAGGGAAGAGTCAGCCCCAGCATTTT. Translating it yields CASSKTGKSQPQHF.

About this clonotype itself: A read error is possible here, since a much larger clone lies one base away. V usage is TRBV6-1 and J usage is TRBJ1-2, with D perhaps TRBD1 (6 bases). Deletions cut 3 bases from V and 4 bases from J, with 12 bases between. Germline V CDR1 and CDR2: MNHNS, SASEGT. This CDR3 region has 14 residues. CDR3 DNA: TGTGCCAGCAGTGAGGTGGACAGTAGCTATGGCTACACCTTC. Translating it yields CASSEVDSSYGYTF.

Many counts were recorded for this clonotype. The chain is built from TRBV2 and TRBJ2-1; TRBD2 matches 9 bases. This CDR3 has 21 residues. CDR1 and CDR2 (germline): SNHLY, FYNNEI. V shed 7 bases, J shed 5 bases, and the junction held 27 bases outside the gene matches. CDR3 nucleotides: TGTGCCAGCATGGGTTGGTCGGCGGGAGGGCCCTCAGGTATCCTGGACAATGAGCAGTTCTTC. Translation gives CASMGWSAGGPSGILDNEQFF.

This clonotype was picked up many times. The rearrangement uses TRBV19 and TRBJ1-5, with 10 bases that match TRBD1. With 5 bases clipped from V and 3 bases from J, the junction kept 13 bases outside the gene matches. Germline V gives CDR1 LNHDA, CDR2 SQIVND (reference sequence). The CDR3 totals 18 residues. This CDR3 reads CASSARDRGRGDNQPQHF. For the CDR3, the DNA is TGTGCCAGTAGTGCCCGGGACAGGGGCCGGGGGGACAATCAGCCCCAGCATTTT.

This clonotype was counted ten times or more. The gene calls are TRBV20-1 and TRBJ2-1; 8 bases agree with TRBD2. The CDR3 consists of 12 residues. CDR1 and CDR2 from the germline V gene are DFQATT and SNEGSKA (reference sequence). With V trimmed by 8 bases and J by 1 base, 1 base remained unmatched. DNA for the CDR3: TGCAGTAGCGGGAGATCCTACAATGAGCAGTTCTTC. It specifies CSSGRSYNEQFF.

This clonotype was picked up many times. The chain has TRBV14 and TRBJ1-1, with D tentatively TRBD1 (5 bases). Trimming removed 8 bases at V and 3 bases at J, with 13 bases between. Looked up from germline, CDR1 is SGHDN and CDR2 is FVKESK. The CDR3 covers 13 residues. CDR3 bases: TGTGCCAGCCGATGGGGGAAGCACACTGAAGCTTTCTTT. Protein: CASRWGKHTEAFF.

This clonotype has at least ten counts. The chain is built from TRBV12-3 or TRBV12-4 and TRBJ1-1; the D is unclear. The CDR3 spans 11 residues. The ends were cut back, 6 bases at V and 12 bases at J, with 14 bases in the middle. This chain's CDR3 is CASRRGLTPFF. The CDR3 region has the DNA TGTGCCAGCAGACGTGGGCTCACCCCTTTCTTT.